These T cell receptor beta chains were read from a single sample in a study of blood T cell repertoires in COVID-19. Profiling relied on immunoSEQ multiplex PCR, and the TCRdb table lists in-frame clones only, not all of them. The sample includes about 98,000 clones, about 85% of them seen just once. The sample comprised peripheral blood. These receptor sequences come from a woman aged 80 or over with acute or convalescent COVID-19. Both conserved end residues are part of each CDR3. A D gene is named only where the DNA matches it firmly. The size entry is marked missing in some rows and otherwise reads once, few, many or a size class.

TRBV6-5	TRBJ2-5	-	-	CASSYSRDTAGTQYF	TGTGCCAGCAGTTACTCAAGGGACACTGCTGGGACCCAGTACTTC
TRBV12-3/TRBV12-4	TRBJ1-2	-	-	CASRPGHSGGYTF	TGTGCCAGCAGACCGGGACACTCGGGAGGCTACACCTTC
TRBV24-1	TRBJ1-6	-	-	CATSDLQGPLHF	TGTGCCACCAGTGACCTCCAGGGACCCCTCCACTTT
TRBV10-3	TRBJ1-1	-	-	CAIKGETEAFF	TGTGCCATCAAGGGGGAAACTGAAGCTTTCTTT
TRBV19	TRBJ1-4	-	TRBD1	CASSPPGATGDEKLFF	TGTGCCAGTAGTCCCCCTGGGGCAACAGGGGATGAAAAACTGTTTTTT
TRBV9	TRBJ2-5	few	TRBD2	CASSGYSGMYQETQYF	TGTGCCAGCAGCGGGTATAGCGGGATGTACCAAGAGACCCAGTACTTC
TRBV11-3	TRBJ2-2	-	TRBD1	CASSSQPGQGGTGELFF	TGTGCCAGCAGCTCGCAACCGGGACAGGGGGGAACCGGGGAGCTGTTTTTT
TRBV19	TRBJ1-6	-	TRBD1	CASRVQGANSPLHF	TGTGCCAGTAGGGTACAGGGGGCAAATTCACCCCTCCACTTT
TRBV3-1/TRBV3-2	TRBJ1-2	-	-	CASSQWAPGTGGYTF	TGTGCCAGCAGCCAATGGGCTCCGGGAACTGGGGGCTACACCTTC
TRBV9	TRBJ2-2	once	TRBD1	CASSVDDRGRGELFF	TGTGCCAGCAGCGTAGACGACAGGGGGCGCGGGGAGCTGTTTTTT
TRBV5-4	TRBJ2-3	-	TRBD2	CASSPWTSGGVDTQYF	TGTGCCAGCAGCCCGTGGACTAGCGGGGGGGTAGATACGCAGTATTTT
TRBV11-3	TRBJ1-1	-	TRBD1	CASSPGGTNTEAFF	TGTGCCAGCAGCCCAGGGGGCACGAACACTGAAGCTTTCTTT
TRBV2	TRBJ1-6	few	-	CASSAGSYNSPLHF	TGTGCCAGCAGTGCAGGCTCCTATAATTCACCCCTCCACTTT
TRBV5-1	TRBJ1-1	-	TRBD1	CASSSGQLNTEAFF	TGCGCCAGCAGCTCGGGACAGTTGAACACTGAAGCTTTCTTT
TRBV28	TRBJ1-1	-	-	CASSRLGATEAFF	TGTGCCAGCAGCCGTTTGGGGGCCACTGAAGCTTTCTTT
TRBV5-6	TRBJ1-2	-	TRBD1	CASSLLGGDGYTF	TGTGCCAGCAGCTTGTTAGGGGGCGATGGCTACACCTTC
TRBV24-1	TRBJ1-2	-	TRBD1	CATSDTRTGGYGYTF	TGTGCCACCAGTGATACCCGGACAGGGGGCTATGGCTACACCTTC
TRBV27	TRBJ2-5	-	TRBD2	CASSLSLAGGQETQYF	TGTGCCAGCAGTTTAAGTCTAGCGGGGGGCCAAGAGACCCAGTACTTC
TRBV4-3	TRBJ2-1	once	TRBD2	CASSQDIGAGLYNEQFF	TGCGCCAGCAGCCAAGATATCGGAGCGGGGCTCTACAATGAGCAGTTCTTC
TRBV7-3	TRBJ2-3	-	-	CASSLSTGPTDTQYF	TGTGCCAGCAGCTTATCAACAGGCCCCACAGATACGCAGTATTTT
TRBV12-3/TRBV12-4	TRBJ2-3	once	-	CASTSVDTQYF	TGTGCCAGCACCTCGGTAGATACGCAGTATTTT
TRBV5-4	TRBJ1-2	once	TRBD1	CASSSRQGYGYTF	TGTGCCAGCAGCTCACGACAGGGGTATGGCTACACCTTC
TRBV2	TRBJ2-2	-	-	CASSRGNTGELFF	TGTGCCAGCAGTAGGGGTAACACCGGGGAGCTGTTTTTT
TRBV18	TRBJ1-2	-	-	CASSPENYGYTF	TGTGCCAGCTCACCTGAGAACTATGGCTACACCTTC
TRBV18	TRBJ2-1	-	TRBD2	CASSPTSGAAYNEQFF	TGTGCCAGCTCACCTACTAGCGGGGCGGCCTACAATGAGCAGTTCTTC
TRBV7-8	TRBJ2-2	-	TRBD1	CASSLVSGTGASGELFF	TGTGCCAGCAGCTTAGTTTCGGGAACAGGGGCCTCCGGGGAGCTGTTTTTT
TRBV28	TRBJ1-1	-	-	CASSRGGGSATEAFF	TGTGCCAGCAGCCGAGGGGGGGGATCGGCCACTGAAGCTTTCTTT
TRBV6-5	TRBJ2-7	-	TRBD2	CASSSAIAGHSYEQYF	TGTGCCAGCAGTTCGGCCATAGCGGGGCACTCCTACGAGCAGTACTTC
TRBV28	TRBJ1-4	-	-	CASREQGLTNEKLFF	TGTGCCAGCAGGGAGCAGGGTTTGACTAATGAAAAACTGTTTTTT
TRBV5-5	TRBJ1-3	-	-	CASSLEGNSLSGNTIYF	TGTGCCAGCAGCTTGGAAGGAAACAGCCTCTCTGGAAACACCATATATTTT
TRBV6-5	TRBJ2-5	-	-	CASSLAGAPQETQYF	TGTGCCAGCAGTTTGGCAGGGGCACCTCAAGAGACCCAGTACTTC
TRBV6-6	TRBJ1-5	-	-	CASSSGGDQPQHF	TGTGCCAGCAGTTCCGGGGGGGATCAGCCCCAGCATTTT
TRBV6-5	TRBJ1-1	-	TRBD1	CASSYHRTGNTEAFF	TGTGCCAGCAGTTACCACAGGACAGGGAACACTGAAGCTTTCTTT
TRBV24-1	TRBJ1-1	-	-	CATSDSSGNTEAFF	TGTGCCACCAGTGATTCGAGCGGGAACACTGAAGCTTTCTTT
TRBV27	TRBJ1-3	-	TRBD1	CASSATGVLSGNTIYF	TGTGCCAGCAGCGCTACAGGGGTCCTATCCGGAAACACCATATATTTT
TRBV28	TRBJ1-1	-	TRBD1	CASSPWRAGGTEAFF	TGTGCCAGCAGTCCCTGGAGGGCAGGGGGCACTGAAGCTTTCTTT
TRBV4-1	TRBJ1-4	-	-	CASSHSGEKLFF	TGCGCCAGCAGCCATTCGGGGGAAAAACTGTTTTTT
TRBV7-2	TRBJ2-7	-	-	CASSATPGHPGPEQYF	TGCGCCAGCAGCGCAACCCCGGGACACCCTGGGCCCGAGCAGTACTTC
TRBV5-6	TRBJ1-4	-	-	CASAQNGVANEKLFF	TGTGCCAGCGCTCAGAACGGGGTTGCTAATGAAAAACTGTTTTTT
TRBV5-1	TRBJ1-2	few	-	CASSVRGSHGYTF	TGCGCCAGCAGTGTGCGGGGCTCGCATGGCTACACCTTC
TRBV4-2	TRBJ2-7	few	TRBD2	CASSQATSGGNYEQYF	TGTGCCAGCAGCCAAGCTACTAGCGGGGGTAACTACGAGCAGTACTTC
TRBV6-2/TRBV6-3	TRBJ2-2	many	TRBD1	CASSYGQGENGELFF	TGTGCCAGCAGTTATGGACAGGGAGAAAACGGGGAGCTGTTTTTT
TRBV7-9	TRBJ2-3	-	-	CASSLREGGTDTQYF	TGTGCCAGCAGCTTAAGGGAGGGGGGCACAGATACGCAGTATTTT
TRBV23-1	TRBJ1-5	-	-	CASSREDRFHSNQPQHF	TGCGCCAGCAGTCGAGAGGACAGATTTCATAGCAATCAGCCCCAGCATTTT
TRBV7-8	TRBJ2-2	-	TRBD2	CASSYSGGAIGELFF	TGTGCCAGCAGCTATAGCGGGGGGGCTATCGGGGAGCTGTTTTTT
TRBV7-6	TRBJ2-1	-	TRBD2	CASSLRAGGYNEQFF	TGTGCCAGCAGCTTAAGAGCGGGGGGGTACAATGAGCAGTTCTTC
TRBV28	TRBJ2-7	-	-	CASSFTRQSIKYEQYF	TGTGCCAGCAGTTTCACCCGACAGAGTATTAAGTACGAGCAGTACTTC
TRBV5-4	TRBJ2-1	-	-	CASSPGGGLRDEQFF	TGTGCCAGCAGTCCTGGGGGAGGCCTGAGGGATGAGCAGTTCTTC
TRBV27	TRBJ2-5	-	TRBD1	CASSLTGAETQYF	TGTGCCAGCAGTTTGACAGGGGCGGAGACCCAGTACTTC
TRBV15	TRBJ1-5	-	TRBD1	CATSRERGQRPQHF	TGTGCCACCAGCAGAGAGAGGGGGCAACGGCCCCAGCATTTT
TRBV5-4	TRBJ1-1	-	TRBD1	CASNRGGAPEAFF	TGTGCCAGCAACAGGGGGGGGGCTCCTGAAGCTTTCTTT
TRBV6-6	TRBJ1-2	-	TRBD1	CASSIRQGNGYTF	TGTGCCAGCAGTATAAGACAGGGGAATGGCTACACCTTC
TRBV5-6	TRBJ1-2	-	TRBD1	CASRRRRTGGVSGYTF	TGTGCCAGCAGACGACGAAGGACAGGGGGCGTCTCTGGCTACACCTTC
TRBV15	TRBJ1-6	once	-	CATSRDTTTLHF	TGTGCCACCAGCAGAGATACCACAACCCTCCACTTT
TRBV28	TRBJ2-2	-	-	CASRNRVTGELFF	TGTGCCAGCAGAAACAGGGTGACCGGGGAGCTGTTTTTT